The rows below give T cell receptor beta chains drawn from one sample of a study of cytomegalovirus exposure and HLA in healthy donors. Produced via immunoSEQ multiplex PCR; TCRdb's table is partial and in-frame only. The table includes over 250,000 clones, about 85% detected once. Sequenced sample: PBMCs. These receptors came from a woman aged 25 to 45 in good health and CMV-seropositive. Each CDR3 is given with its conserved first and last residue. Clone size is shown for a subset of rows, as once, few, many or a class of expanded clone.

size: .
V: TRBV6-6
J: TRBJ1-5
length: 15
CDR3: CASRIQGVGNQPQHF

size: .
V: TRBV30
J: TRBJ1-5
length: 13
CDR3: CAWSRGRDQPQHF

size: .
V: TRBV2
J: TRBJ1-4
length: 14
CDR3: CASSEASTRAQLFF

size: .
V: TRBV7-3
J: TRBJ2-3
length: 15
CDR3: CASSLGLAGADTQYF

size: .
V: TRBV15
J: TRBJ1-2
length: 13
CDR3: CATRPGHVYGYTF

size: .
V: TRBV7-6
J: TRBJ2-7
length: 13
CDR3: CASSRQGSYEQYF

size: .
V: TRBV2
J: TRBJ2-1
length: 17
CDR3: CASSEVSTSGSLNEQFF

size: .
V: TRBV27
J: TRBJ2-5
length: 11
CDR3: CASQVAETQYF

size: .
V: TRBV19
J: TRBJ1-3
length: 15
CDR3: CASSIIGVSGNTIYF

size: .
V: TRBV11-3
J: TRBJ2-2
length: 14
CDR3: CASSLGPGAGELFF

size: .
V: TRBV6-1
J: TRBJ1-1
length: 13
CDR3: CASTRQGNTEAFF

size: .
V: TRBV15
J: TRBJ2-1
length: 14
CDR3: CATAGTGSLGEQFF

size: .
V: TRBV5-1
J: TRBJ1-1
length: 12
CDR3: CASSLIGDEAFF

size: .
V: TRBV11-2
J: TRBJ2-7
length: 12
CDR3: CASAAGGYEQYF

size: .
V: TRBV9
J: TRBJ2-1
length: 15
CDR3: CASSLGGGLYNEQFF

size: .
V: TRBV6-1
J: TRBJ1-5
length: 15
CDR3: CASSDGQGGNQPQHF

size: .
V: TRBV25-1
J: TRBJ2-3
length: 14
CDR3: CASSAAILAGDRYF

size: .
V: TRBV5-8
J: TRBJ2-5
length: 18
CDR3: CASTISVGSVGPQETQYF

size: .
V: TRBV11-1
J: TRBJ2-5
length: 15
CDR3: CASSLTTGNIETQYF

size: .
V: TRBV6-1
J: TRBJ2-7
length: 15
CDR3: CASILPGQGTYEQYF

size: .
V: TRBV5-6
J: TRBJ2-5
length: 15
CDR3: CASSRRSGGQETQYF

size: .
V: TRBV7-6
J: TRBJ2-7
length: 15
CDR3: CASSPGQGADYEQYF

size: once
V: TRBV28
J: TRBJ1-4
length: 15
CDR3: CASSTQRFRGEKLFF

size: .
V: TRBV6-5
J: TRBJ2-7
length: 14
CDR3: CASSPFRGSYEQYF

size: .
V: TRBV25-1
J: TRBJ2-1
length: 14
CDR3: CASDRTSGSWEQFF

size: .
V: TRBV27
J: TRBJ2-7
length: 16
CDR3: CASSWGGGGPSYEQYF

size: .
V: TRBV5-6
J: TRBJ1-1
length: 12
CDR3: CASSLVQGRAFF

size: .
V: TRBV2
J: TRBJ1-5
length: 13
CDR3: CASRGFLNQPQHF

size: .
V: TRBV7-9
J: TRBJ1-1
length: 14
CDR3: CASSLRGASTEAFF

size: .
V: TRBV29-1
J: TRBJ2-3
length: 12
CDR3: CSSWSSTDTQYF

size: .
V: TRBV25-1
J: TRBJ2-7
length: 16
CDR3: CASSEYVGTGSYEQYF

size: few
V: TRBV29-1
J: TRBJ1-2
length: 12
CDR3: CSVDWGDYGYTF

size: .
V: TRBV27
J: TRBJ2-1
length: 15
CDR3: CASSSGLLGDNEQFF

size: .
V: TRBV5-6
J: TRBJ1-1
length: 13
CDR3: CASSYGGLTEAFF

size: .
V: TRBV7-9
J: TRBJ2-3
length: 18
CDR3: CASSVGHADPASTDTQYF

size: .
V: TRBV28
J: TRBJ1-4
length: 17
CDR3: CASSLLGQGATNEKLFF

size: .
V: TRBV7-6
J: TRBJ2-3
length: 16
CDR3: CASSLGASTTTDTQYF

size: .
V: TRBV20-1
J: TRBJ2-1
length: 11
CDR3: CSAVEINEQFF

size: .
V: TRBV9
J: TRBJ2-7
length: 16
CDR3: CASSTGTSGGVDEQYF

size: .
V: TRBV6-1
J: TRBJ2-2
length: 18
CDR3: CASSERTGTSIMGGELFF

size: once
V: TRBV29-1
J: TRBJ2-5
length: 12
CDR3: CSVDETKETQYF

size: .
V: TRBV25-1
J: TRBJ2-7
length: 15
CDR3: CASSESVGLHPEQYF

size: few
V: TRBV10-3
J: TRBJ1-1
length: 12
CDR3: CAISEGYTEAFF

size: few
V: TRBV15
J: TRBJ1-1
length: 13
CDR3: CATSRRGNTEAFF

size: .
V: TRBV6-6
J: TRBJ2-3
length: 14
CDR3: CASSFGGGTDTQYF